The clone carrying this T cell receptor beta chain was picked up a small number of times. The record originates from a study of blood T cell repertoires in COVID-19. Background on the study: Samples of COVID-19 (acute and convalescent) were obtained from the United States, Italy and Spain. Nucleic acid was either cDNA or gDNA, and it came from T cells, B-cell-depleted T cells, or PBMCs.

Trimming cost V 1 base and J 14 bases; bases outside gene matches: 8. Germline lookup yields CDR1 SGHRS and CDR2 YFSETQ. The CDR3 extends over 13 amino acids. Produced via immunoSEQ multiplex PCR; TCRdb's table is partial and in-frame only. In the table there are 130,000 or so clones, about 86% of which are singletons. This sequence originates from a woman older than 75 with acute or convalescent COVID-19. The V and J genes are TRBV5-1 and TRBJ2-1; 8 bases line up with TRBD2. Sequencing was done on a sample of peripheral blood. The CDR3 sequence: CASSLTSGQRKFF. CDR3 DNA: TGCGCCAGCAGCTTGACTAGCGGTCAAAGGAAGTTCTTC. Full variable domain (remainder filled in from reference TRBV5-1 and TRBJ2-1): KAGVTQTPRYLIKTRGQQVTLSCSPISGHRSVSWYQQTPGQGLQFLFEYFSETQRNKGNFPGRFSGRQFSNSRSEMNVSTLELGDSALYLCASSLTSGQRKFFGPGTRLTVL.